These 31 T cell receptor beta chains originate from one sample sequenced in a study of regulatory T cells in long-lasting Graves disease. Building of the TCR beta libraries involved iRepertoire HTBI primers and Arm-PCR of CDR3 regions. In TCRdb, the multiplex PCR reads were re-called with MiXCR into one record per CDR3 protein. The table lists around 250,000 distinct CDR3 sequences, more than 15% of them singletons, with roughly 15% in the top ten. Time point noted: newly diagnosed GD, antithyroid drugs for less than 3 months. Extracted RNA from PBMCs served as the source of the TCR library. In addition, the sample was reused for a study of T cells in Graves' hyperthyroidism and ophthalmopathy.

The material sequenced was peripheral blood mononuclear cells (PBMCs), taken at new diagnosis, from a patient treated with antithyroid drugs. The receptors shown here come from a woman under 40 with Graves disease.

This clonotype was counted ten times or more. The chain has TRBV4-1 and TRBJ2-5; no definite D call. Between the trimmed V and J ends, which lost 0 bases and 7 bases, there was a span of 21 bases. The CDR3 is 17 amino acids. Germline assignment: CDR1 MGHRA and CDR2 YSYEKL. The CDR3 DNA is TGCGCCAGCAGCCAAGATTCCTCGGGCCTACTTGTATTGACCCAGTACTTC. Translated, it gives CASSQDSSGLLVLTQYF.

This clonotype was found a few times. This sequence may be a read error, since a much larger clone differs from it by one base. The chain carries TRBV2 and TRBJ1-3; no definite D call. Germline assignment: CDR1 SNHLY and CDR2 FYNNEI. The V and J ends lost 5 bases and 2 bases respectively, with 10 bases between them. The CDR3 totals 14 residues. CDR3 loop: CASSPDIPGNTIYF. As DNA, the CDR3 is TGTGCCAGCAGTCCAGATATCCCTGGAAACACCATATATTTT.

The rearrangement joins TRBV20-1 to TRBJ2-1; 10 bases are a match to TRBD2. Germline CDR1 DFQATT, CDR2 SNEGSKA (reference sequence). The CDR3 sequence is 14 residues long. J gave up 12 bases and V 0 bases, and 8 bases lay outside the gene matches. This CDR3 reads CSARDWRAGGPQFF. DNA for the CDR3: TGCAGTGCTAGAGATTGGAGAGCGGGGGGGCCGCAGTTCTTC.

A word on this clonotype: A far larger clone lies a single base away; this is likely a read error. This chain uses TRBV6-2 or TRBV6-3 with TRBJ2-7; D is perhaps TRBD1 (6 bases). The CDR3 spans 14 residues. V shed 2 bases and J shed 3 bases, with 11 bases lying between them. The germline V gene encodes CDR1 MNHEY and CDR2 SVGEGT. The DNA for the CDR3 is TGTGCCAGCAGTTACGGGACAAGGGGCTACGAGCAGTACTTC. The encoded protein is CASSYGTRGYEQYF.

This chain uses TRBV5-1 with TRBJ2-7; TRBD1 agrees at 9 bases. CDR1 and CDR2 from the germline V gene are SGHRS and YFSETQ. After removal of 4 bases from V and 5 bases from J, the junction contained 7 bases not matched to a gene. CDR3 length equals 14 residues. As DNA, the CDR3 is TGCGCCAGCAGCCGTGCGGGACAGGGCCACGAGCAGTACTTC. This encodes CASSRAGQGHEQYF.

A few counts support this clonotype. The rearrangement links TRBV27 to TRBJ1-2, with D unclear. V shed 3 bases and J shed 6 bases, with 8 bases lying between them. This CDR3 has 12 residues. The germline CDR1 and CDR2 sequences are MNHEY and SMNVEV (reference sequence). Written as DNA, the CDR3 is TGTGCCAGCAGTTTTGAGGGTCATGGCTACACCTTC. The encoded protein is CASSFEGHGYTF.

This clonotype was found many times. This chain connects TRBV6-4 to TRBJ2-7, with a possible D match to TRBD2 (5 bases). CDR1 is MRHNA and CDR2 is SNTAGT in the germline V gene. The CDR3 has 13 residues. Trimming took off 5 bases at V and 2 bases at J, with 10 bases between the two ends. Here the CDR3 reads CASSYGNPYEQYF. DNA for the CDR3: TGTGCCAGCAGTTACGGGAACCCCTACGAGCAGTACTTC.

The J gene is TRBJ2-7, the V gene TRBV5-1; 9 nucleotides align to TRBD1. Per the germline V gene, CDR1 is SGHRS and CDR2 is YFSETQ. The junction had 4 bases not matched to a gene; V was cut back by 7 bases and J by 5 bases. This CDR3 has 12 amino acids. This CDR3 reads CASSGTGHEQYF. DNA for the CDR3: TGCGCCAGCTCCGGGACAGGGCACGAGCAGTACTTC.

This clonotype showed up just a few times. A read error is possible here, since a much larger clone lies one base away. The chain employs TRBV3-1 and TRBJ1-2, with 8 bases lining up with TRBD1. Germline V lookup: CDR1 LGHDT, CDR2 YNNKEL (reference sequence). The CDR3 has 16 residues. CDR3 in amino acids: CACSQARDRTPHGYTF. The CDR3 nucleotides read TGTGCCTGCAGCCAGGCTCGGGACAGGACACCTCATGGCTACACCTTC.

This clonotype was found many times. V usage is TRBV20-1 and J usage is TRBJ1-2; TRBD1 matches 10 bases. Trimming removed 2 bases from V and 8 bases from J; junction bases left unmatched: 8. The CDR3 totals 14 residues. Germline V gene sequence: CDR1 DFQATT, CDR2 SNEGSKA (reference sequence). The CDR3 DNA reads as TGCAGTGCTAGATCGATGACAGGGGGCCGGGGCTACACCTTC. It translates to CSARSMTGGRGYTF.

This clonotype has only one observation. The rearrangement links TRBV6-2 or TRBV6-3 to TRBJ2-7, with D unclear. Germline CDR1 MNHEY, CDR2 SVGEGT. Trimming stripped 2 bases from V and 0 bases from J, with 5 bases between. This CDR3 has 13 amino acids. CDR3 region: CASSYSASYEQYF. The CDR3 region has the DNA TGTGCCAGCAGTTACAGCGCCTCCTACGAGCAGTACTTC.

This clonotype was counted between two and nine times. The V and J genes are TRBV3-1 and TRBJ2-1, with D possibly being TRBD1 (6 bases). The CDR3 extends over 18 amino acids. Trimming pared 0 bases from V and 8 bases from J, leaving 23 bases between. CDR1 is LGHDT, CDR2 YNNKEL, per germline (reference sequence). CDR3 coding DNA: TGTGCCAGCAGCCAAGAGGGTTGGTCTGGCTTTGAGGGGGATGAGCAGTTCTTC. Translated, it gives CASSQEGWSGFEGDEQFF.

About this clonotype: A far larger clone lies a single base away; this is likely a read error. The V call is TRBV7-9, the J call TRBJ2-4, with D maybe TRBD1 (5 bases). This CDR3 spans 14 amino acids. The germline V and J ends were trimmed by 1 base and 13 bases, with 17 bases remaining between them. Germline lookup yields CDR1 SEHNR and CDR2 FQNEAQ (reference sequence). DNA of the CDR3: TGTGCCAGCAGCTTAGAGGCAGGGCAACGTGAGCAGTACTTC. Protein product: CASSLEAGQREQYF.

The table lists this clonotype with many counts. The chain employs TRBV20-1 and TRBJ2-3, with 11 bases aligning to TRBD2. Germline V CDR1 and CDR2: DFQATT, SNEGSKA (reference sequence). CDR3 length equals 14 residues. The V and J ends lost 5 bases and 6 bases, in that order; junction bases with no gene match: 7. CDR3 loop: CSALTSGGSDTQYF. CDR3 coding DNA: TGCAGTGCTCTCACTAGCGGGGGCTCTGATACGCAGTATTTT.

The gene calls are TRBV5-1 and TRBJ1-4; weak D call: TRBD1 (5 bases). The CDR3 runs to 14 residues. Germline V gene sequence: CDR1 SGHRS, CDR2 YFSETQ. Between the trimmed V and J ends, which lost 0 bases and 12 bases, there was a span of 15 bases. CDR3 nucleotides: TGCGCCAGCAGCTTGGGCCAGGGAGGAGAAGAACTGTTTTTT. Translated: CASSLGQGGEELFF.

The sample holds many counts of this clonotype. This sequence joins TRBV9 and TRBJ2-1; 7 bases agree with TRBD1. The junction had 10 bases not matched to a gene; V was cut back by 2 bases and J by 8 bases. Germline-derived CDR1 and CDR2 are SGDLS and YYNGEE. This CDR3 comprises 15 residues. The CDR3 region is CASSVTTGRFDEQFF. DNA of the CDR3: TGTGCCAGCAGCGTTACGACAGGGCGGTTCGATGAGCAGTTCTTC.

In its sample, this clonotype was seen many times. The J gene is TRBJ1-1, the V gene TRBV4-1; D not certain. With 5 bases removed from V and 0 bases from J, the gap between germline ends came to 16 bases. The CDR3 contains 16 residues. Germline-derived CDR1 and CDR2 are MGHRA and YSYEKL. CDR3 loop: CASSVGAVRMNTEAFF. CDR3 sequence (DNA): TGCGCCAGCAGCGTCGGTGCGGTCAGAATGAACACTGAAGCTTTCTTT.

This clonotype was found many times. The V gene is TRBV3-1, the J gene TRBJ2-5; D remains unclear. V shed 2 bases and J shed 0 bases, with 4 bases lying between them. The CDR3 is 13 residues long. Germline loops: CDR1 LGHDT, CDR2 YNNKEL (reference sequence). CDR3 DNA sequence: TGTGCCAGCAGCCAACGAGACCAAGAGACCCAGTACTTC. Its translation is CASSQRDQETQYF.

The rearrangement links TRBV30 to TRBJ2-7; a weak D match, TRBD1 (6 bases). The germline V and J ends were trimmed by 3 bases and 7 bases, with 22 bases remaining between them. This CDR3 spans 15 amino acids. The germline V gene has CDR1 GTSNPN and CDR2 SVGIG (reference sequence). The DNA for the CDR3 is TGTGCCTGGAGCCCAAGGGGCAGGGGTGTTGGGGAGCAGTACTTC. Amino acids: CAWSPRGRGVGEQYF. Full variable domain (rest looked up from reference TRBV30 and TRBJ2-7): SQTIHQWPATLVQPVGSPLSLECTVEGTSNPNLYWYRQAAGRGLQLLFYSVGIGQISSEVPQNLSASRPQDRQFILSSKKLLLSDSGFYLCAWSPRGRGVGEQYFGPGTRLTVT.

This clonotype has at least ten counts. This chain uses TRBV6-5 with TRBJ1-2, with TRBD1 as a possible D gene (5 bases). Per the germline V gene, CDR1 is MNHEY and CDR2 is SVGAGI. The CDR3 length is 13 residues. Trimming cost V 2 bases and J 7 bases, with 11 bases left between them. CDR3 bases: TGTGCCAGCAGTTACCTTCAGGGCTCTGGCTACACCTTC. Translated, it gives CASSYLQGSGYTF.

The chain recombines TRBV18 with TRBJ1-2; TRBD1 matches 8 bases. The CDR3 has 15 residues. Germline loops: CDR1 KGHSH, CDR2 LQKENI. V was clipped by 3 bases and J by 4 bases; unmatched bases: 7. The CDR3 region is CASSPAGQVSYGYTF. The DNA for the CDR3 is TGTGCCAGCTCACCCGCGGGACAGGTCTCCTATGGCTACACCTTC.

This chain uses TRBV10-1 with TRBJ2-1; no definite D call. Germline CDR1 WNHNN, CDR2 SYGVQD (reference sequence). CDR3 length: 11 residues. V lost 4 bases and J lost 5, with 3 bases in between. CDR3 sequence: CASSANNEQFF. The CDR3 DNA reads TGCGCCAGCAGTGCTAACAATGAGCAGTTCTTC.

This clonotype came up a few times. This chain connects TRBV19 to TRBJ2-1, with D perhaps TRBD1 (5 bases). Germline V gene lookup returns CDR1 LNHDA and CDR2 SQIVND (reference sequence). The V and J ends lost 4 bases and 1 base respectively, with 11 bases between them. The CDR3 consists of 15 residues. CDR3 DNA: TGTGCCAGTAGTACCCCAGGGTCGTCCTACAATGAGCAGTTCTTC. Translation: CASSTPGSSYNEQFF.

V is TRBV6-1 and J is TRBJ1-2; D is possibly TRBD1 (5 bases). The CDR3 consists of 18 residues. Germline values: CDR1 MNHNS, CDR2 SASEGT. V was cut by 5 bases and J by 2 bases, with 24 bases left in between. The CDR3 loop reads CASSPSQGQRAANYGYTF. CDR3 coding DNA: TGTGCCAGCAGTCCCTCTCAGGGCCAGAGAGCGGCAAACTATGGCTACACCTTC.

The chain uses TRBV20-1 and TRBJ1-1; D unresolved. Germline CDR1 reads DFQATT; CDR2 reads SNEGSKA (reference sequence). This CDR3 has 14 amino acids. Trimming pared 0 bases from V and 6 bases from J, leaving 14 bases between. This CDR3 is CSARDIRESAEAFF. The CDR3 DNA reads TGCAGTGCTAGAGATATTAGGGAATCGGCTGAAGCTTTCTTT.

This clonotype was picked up many times. The CDR3 loop is CASGAQGRTEAFF. The CDR3, as DNA: TGCGCCAGCGGGGCACAGGGGCGAACTGAAGCTTTCTTT. This sequence joins TRBV5-1 and TRBJ1-1; TRBD1 matches at 7 bases. The CDR3 consists of 13 residues. With 7 bases clipped from V and 5 bases from J, the junction kept 8 bases outside the gene matches. Germline CDR1 SGHRS, CDR2 YFSETQ.

This clonotype occurred many times. J is TRBJ2-1 and V is TRBV6-1, with a tentative D call TRBD1 (6 bases). This CDR3 spans 12 amino acids. Trimming pared 10 bases from V and 3 bases from J, leaving 10 bases between. The V gene's germline CDR1 is MNHNS and CDR2 SASEGT. The CDR3 loop reads CATRDNYNEQFF. The CDR3 DNA sequence: TGTGCCACCCGGGACAACTACAATGAGCAGTTCTTC.

This clonotype was observed many times. The rearrangement links TRBV2 to TRBJ1-2; tentatively, D is TRBD1 (5 bases). The CDR3 consists of 14 residues. Trimming took off 4 bases at V and 4 bases at J, with 13 bases between the two ends. Germline assignment: CDR1 SNHLY and CDR2 FYNNEI. The CDR3 protein is CASSVYGTSYGYTF. The DNA of the CDR3 is TGTGCCAGCAGTGTTTACGGGACCAGCTATGGCTACACCTTC.

In its sample, this clonotype was seen many times. The rearrangement links TRBV2 to TRBJ2-1; D may be TRBD2 (6 bases). In germline, CDR1 is SNHLY, CDR2 FYNNEI. The CDR3 totals 15 residues. V was clipped by 10 bases and J by 7 bases, with 23 bases between them. This CDR3 reads CAIQIGPSVENEQFF. In DNA, the CDR3 is TGTGCCATCCAGATCGGGCCTAGCGTCGAGAATGAGCAGTTCTTC. The entire variable domain, with the rest obtained from reference TRBV2 and TRBJ2-1, is as follows: EPEVTQTPSHQVTQMGQEVILRCVPISNHLYFYWYRQILGQKVEFLVSFYNNEISEKSEIFDDQFSVERPDGSNFTLKIRSTKLEDSAMYFCAIQIGPSVENEQFFGPGTRLTVL.

This clonotype was seen at least ten times. The chain joins TRBV7-2 to TRBJ2-3, with 7 bases fitting TRBD2. Germline CDR1 is SGHTA and CDR2 is FQGNSA. The V and J ends lost 11 bases and 2 bases, in that order; junction bases with no gene match: 7. CDR3 size: 13 residues. The CDR3 is CAGGTTNTDTQYF. The CDR3 nucleotides are TGTGCCGGGGGGACTACCAACACAGATACGCAGTATTTT.

This clonotype was counted at least ten times. The V gene is TRBV27, the J gene TRBJ2-5; D assignment may be TRBD1 or TRBD2 (5 bases each). Germline loops: CDR1 MNHEY, CDR2 SMNVEV (reference sequence). This CDR3 is built from 15 residues. V was cut by 6 bases and J by 0 bases, with 14 bases left in between. CDR3 in DNA: TGTGCCAGCAGCACTCTGGGACGGGACCAAGAGACCCAGTACTTC. Encoded protein: CASSTLGRDQETQYF.